What follows describes a single TCR beta chain. Its specificity is not known. The trim removed 1 base at V and 4 bases at J, leaving 12 bases unmatched. This CDR3 contains 18 residues. Germline V CDR1 and CDR2: SQVTM, ANQGSEA. This entry belongs to a study of CD8+ T cells in alopecia areata. Turning to the study itself: Each day, treated patients took oral tofacitinib twice, at 5 to 10 mg per dose. For treated patients, severity scores reflected the percentage of scalp area affected.

Study-wide results and limits: Under tofacitinib, fewer expanded CD8+ clones appeared among the top 100 scalp clones.

Reverse transcription of extracted RNA yielded cDNA, which provided the sequencing template. Sequenced by immunoSEQ multiplex PCR; TCRdb stores in-frame clones only, minus some. This sample has some 110,000 clones, with around 53% found just once. Treatment indicated: oral pan-JAK inhibitor, 5-10 mg twice daily. The rearrangement joins TRBV29-1 to TRBJ2-6; the match to TRBD1 covers 8 bases. The source of this sequence is a human donor with alopecia areata. The specimen was CD8+ T cells sorted from blood, collected at week 24, from a patient treated with tofacitinib. CDR3 sequence (DNA): TGCAGCGTTGAAGTCCCGGAACAGGGGGTGTCCGGGGCCAACGTCCTGACTTTC. Its protein is CSVEVPEQGVSGANVLTF.